This T cell receptor (beta chain) was observed in a study of shared clonotypes between healthy human individuals. Study information: Contributing individuals were two females and a few males aged 18 to 49.

Trimming took off 6 bases at V and 0 bases at J, with 15 bases between the two ends. The germline V gene encodes CDR1 SQVTM and CDR2 ANQGSEA. This CDR3 is 15 amino acids long. It was CD45RO-negative cells, positively selected for CCR7, that made up naive CD8 cells, with terminally differentiated effector memory CD45RA+ cells excluded. Data came from immunoSEQ multiplex PCR; TCRdb stores just in-frame clones and leaves some out. The data show approximately 600,000 clones, 85% to 95% seen once. The sequence was collected from a woman aged 25 to 39 in good health. V is TRBV29-1 and J is TRBJ2-1; no clear D. Input material: naive CD8+ T cells sorted from blood. CDR3: CSVPSDAASYNEQFF. The CDR3, as DNA: TGCAGCGTCCCTTCCGACGCGGCCTCCTACAATGAGCAGTTCTTC.